The subject of this entry is one T cell receptor (beta chain). Its target is not known. CDR1 is SNHLY, CDR2 FYNNEI, per germline. With 4 bases clipped from V and 2 bases from J, the junction kept 1 base outside the gene matches. This CDR3 is built from 13 residues. This sample is part of a study of T cell responses to AZD1222 COVID-19 vaccine. General study points: Baseline seropositives among AZD1222 recipients totaled only six or seven. After the peak T cell response, and only then, were repertoires sampled. Of spike-specific TCRs, nearly half reportedly target regions left unmutated in variants.

This table comes from immunoSEQ multiplex PCR, and its TCRdb copy is limited to in-frame clones, with some not included. The sample lists roughly 60,000 clones, approximately 80% occurring once. Second-dose groups at about 4 or about 12 weeks were pooled. The rearrangement joins TRBV2 to TRBJ2-5; TRBD2 agrees at 7 bases. Material: peripheral blood, obtained 28 days after the second AZD1222 dose. The sequence was obtained from an adult who received the AZD1222 COVID-19 vaccine. This CDR3 is CASSGGGQETQYF. CDR3 nucleotides: TGTGCCAGCAGTGGGGGGGGACAAGAGACCCAGTACTTC.